Below are 6 T cell receptor beta chains sequenced from a single sample in a study of radiation and T cells in renal cell carcinoma. The protocol was immunoSEQ multiplex PCR, while the TCRdb copy is restricted to in-frame clones and leaves out a portion. The top ten hold around 13% of the sample, which has 150,000 or so clones, about 91% seen once. Described time point: blood 2 weeks post-SBRT. Specified treatment: 15 Gy SBRT to primary tumor, nephrectomy 4 weeks later. This sample comprised blood, obtained from a patient whose treatment included radiotherapy and nephrectomy. The receptor set was obtained from a woman between 45 and 65 years old with renal cell carcinoma.

The chain recombines TRBV11-2 with TRBJ2-7; 10 nucleotides agree with TRBD1. This CDR3 spans 14 amino acids. Germline V lookup: CDR1 SGHAT, CDR2 FQNNGV. The junction had 1 base not matched to a gene; V was cut back by 3 bases and J by 2 bases. The CDR3 is CASSLDRGAYEQYF. CDR3 DNA: TGTGCCAGCAGCTTGGACAGGGGGGCCTACGAGCAGTACTTC.

The chain couples TRBV4-2 to TRBJ1-2; no clear D gene. Trimming stripped 5 bases from V and 3 bases from J, with 22 bases between. CDR3 length equals 17 residues. The germline V gene encodes CDR1 LGHNA and CDR2 YNFKEQ. For the CDR3, the DNA is TGTGCCAGCAGCTTAGGCACATCTAAATTCGGGGACTATGGCTACACCTTC. Encoded protein: CASSLGTSKFGDYGYTF.

The J gene is TRBJ2-2, the V gene TRBV2; D remains ambiguous. The length of the CDR3 is 15 residues. In germline, CDR1 is SNHLY, CDR2 FYNNEI. Trimming took 6 bases from V and 0 from J, leaving 11 bases between them. The CDR3 nucleotides read TGTGCCAGCAGGTGGTTGCTAGCGAACACCGGGGAGCTGTTTTTT. Protein: CASRWLLANTGELFF.

The chain joins TRBV10-2 to TRBJ2-1; 11 bases line up with TRBD2. From germline, CDR1 is WSHSY and CDR2 SAAADI. V lost 4 bases to trimming and J lost 8 bases; unmatched junction nucleotides: 7. This CDR3 is built from 15 residues. The CDR3 nucleotides are TGCGCCAGCAGTGCTTTAGCGGGGGGGCTCGATGAGCAGTTCTTC. Residues: CASSALAGGLDEQFF.

This rearrangement joins TRBV19 to TRBJ1-5; D gene uncertain. Germline CDR1 LNHDA, CDR2 SQIVND (reference sequence). The CDR3 covers 13 residues. V lost 1 base and J lost 1, with 2 bases in between. The CDR3 DNA follows: TGTGCCAGTAGTATAGCGAGCAATCAGCCCCAGCATTTT. Encoded protein: CASSIASNQPQHF.

This chain links TRBV25-1 with TRBJ2-3; 9 nucleotides line up with TRBD2. This CDR3 comprises 14 residues. V lost 8 bases, J lost 3 bases, and 6 bases stayed unmatched. Per the germline V gene, CDR1 is MGHDK and CDR2 is SYGVNS. As DNA, the CDR3 is TGTGCCAGCCGCGGGGGGGTTGGTACAGATACGCAGTATTTT. Translating it yields CASRGGVGTDTQYF.